Listed below are T cell receptor beta chains from one sample, sequenced in a study of T cell changes during pregnancy in multiple sclerosis. TCRdb's copy holds only in-frame clones and misses some; the assay was immunoSEQ multiplex PCR. Of 30,000 to 40,000 clones in the sample, more than 75% were seen once. The specimen comprised peripheral blood, sampled in the third trimester of pregnancy. Receptor source: a female donor in good health, enrolled as a control in a pregnancy study. The CDR3 runs from the conserved cysteine through the conserved F or W. Fields, in order: D gene, clone size, V gene, J gene, CDR3 length, CDR3 DNA, CDR3 protein. A D gene is named only where the DNA matches it firmly. Where a row states a size, it is once, few, many or the class of an expanded clone; other rows omit it.

d_call: TRBD1; clone_size: NA; v_call: TRBV19; j_call: TRBJ1-2; cdr3_length: 15; cdr3_nt: TGTGCCAGTAGTAGATTGGGACAGGGGTTGATTGGCTACACCTTC; cdr3_aa: CASSRLGQGLIGYTF
d_call: TRBD1; clone_size: NA; v_call: TRBV18; j_call: TRBJ2-1; cdr3_length: 14; cdr3_nt: TGTGCCAGCTCAGACAGGGCTAAGGACAATGAGCAGTTCTTC; cdr3_aa: CASSDRAKDNEQFF
d_call: TRBD1; clone_size: NA; v_call: TRBV9; j_call: TRBJ2-1; cdr3_length: 15; cdr3_nt: TGTGCCAGCAGCGCCAAACAGGGGGCCTACAATGAGCAGTTCTTC; cdr3_aa: CASSAKQGAYNEQFF
d_call: TRBD2; clone_size: NA; v_call: TRBV6-5; j_call: TRBJ2-7; cdr3_length: 12; cdr3_nt: TGTGCCAGCAGCCCGGGGGGGTACGAGCAGTACTTC; cdr3_aa: CASSPGGYEQYF
d_call: TRBD2; clone_size: NA; v_call: TRBV4-2; j_call: TRBJ2-2; cdr3_length: 17; cdr3_nt: TGTGCCAGCAGCCAAGCCAGCGGGGGGGCCTTAGAGGGGGAGCTGTTTTTT; cdr3_aa: CASSQASGGALEGELFF
d_call: NA; clone_size: NA; v_call: TRBV6-4; j_call: TRBJ2-2; cdr3_length: 13; cdr3_nt: TGTGCCAGCAGTTCCGGGGACACCGGGGAGCTGTTTTTT; cdr3_aa: CASSSGDTGELFF
d_call: NA; clone_size: NA; v_call: TRBV30; j_call: TRBJ1-3; cdr3_length: 12; cdr3_nt: TGTGCCTGGTCCCTCTCTGGAAACACCATATATTTT; cdr3_aa: CAWSLSGNTIYF
d_call: NA; clone_size: NA; v_call: TRBV5-6; j_call: TRBJ2-7; cdr3_length: 13; cdr3_nt: TGTGCCAGCAGCGTCTCAGGCTCCTACGAGCAGTACTTC; cdr3_aa: CASSVSGSYEQYF
d_call: TRBD1; clone_size: NA; v_call: TRBV5-4; j_call: TRBJ2-7; cdr3_length: 16; cdr3_nt: TGTGCCAGCAGCTTGAAGACAGGGGGCTTCTCCTACGAGCAGTACTTC; cdr3_aa: CASSLKTGGFSYEQYF
d_call: NA; clone_size: NA; v_call: TRBV15; j_call: TRBJ2-7; cdr3_length: 12; cdr3_nt: TGTGCCACCAGCAGGGACAGCTACGAGCAGTACTTC; cdr3_aa: CATSRDSYEQYF
d_call: NA; clone_size: NA; v_call: TRBV7-8; j_call: TRBJ2-1; cdr3_length: 16; cdr3_nt: TGTGCCAGCAGCCCTAACGGAGGGAGCTCCTACAATGAGCAGTTCTTC; cdr3_aa: CASSPNGGSSYNEQFF
d_call: TRBD2; clone_size: NA; v_call: TRBV6-4; j_call: TRBJ2-3; cdr3_length: 15; cdr3_nt: TGTGCCAGCAGCTCAACTAGCGGGAGCACAGATACGCAGTATTTT; cdr3_aa: CASSSTSGSTDTQYF
d_call: TRBD1; clone_size: NA; v_call: TRBV12-5; j_call: TRBJ2-5; cdr3_length: 16; cdr3_nt: TGTGCTAGTGGTTTGCAAAGGACAGGAAGTAGGGAGACCCAGTACTTC; cdr3_aa: CASGLQRTGSRETQYF
d_call: NA; clone_size: NA; v_call: TRBV27; j_call: TRBJ1-3; cdr3_length: 13; cdr3_nt: TGTGCCAGCAGTTTTAATCAGGGAAACACCATATATTTT; cdr3_aa: CASSFNQGNTIYF
d_call: TRBD1; clone_size: NA; v_call: TRBV7-6; j_call: TRBJ2-2; cdr3_length: 15; cdr3_nt: TGTGCCAGCAGCCCGTTCGAGGGGGCCCCCGGGGAGCTGTTTTTT; cdr3_aa: CASSPFEGAPGELFF
d_call: NA; clone_size: NA; v_call: TRBV6-4; j_call: TRBJ1-4; cdr3_length: 14; cdr3_nt: TGTGCCAGCAGTCCAGGGGAGGGGAATGAAAAACTGTTTTTT; cdr3_aa: CASSPGEGNEKLFF
d_call: NA; clone_size: NA; v_call: TRBV19; j_call: TRBJ2-7; cdr3_length: 15; cdr3_nt: TGTGCCAGTAGTATAGCGGCGGGGAGCTCCTACGAGCAGTACTTC; cdr3_aa: CASSIAAGSSYEQYF
d_call: TRBD2; clone_size: NA; v_call: TRBV6-5; j_call: TRBJ2-3; cdr3_length: 15; cdr3_nt: TGTGCCAGCAGCCAGACTAGCGGGGGGGCGGGTACGCAGTATTTT; cdr3_aa: CASSQTSGGAGTQYF
d_call: TRBD1; clone_size: NA; v_call: TRBV28; j_call: TRBJ2-5; cdr3_length: 15; cdr3_nt: TGTGCCAGCAGTTCCGGGACAGGGGGCCGAGAGACCCAGTACTTC; cdr3_aa: CASSSGTGGRETQYF
d_call: TRBD1; clone_size: few; v_call: TRBV9; j_call: TRBJ1-6; cdr3_length: 15; cdr3_nt: TGTGCCAGCAGCTTCTCGGGACAGGGTAATTCACCCCTCCACTTT; cdr3_aa: CASSFSGQGNSPLHF
d_call: NA; clone_size: once; v_call: TRBV13; j_call: TRBJ2-7; cdr3_length: 13; cdr3_nt: TGTGCCAGCAGCGGAAGGGGGACCTACGAGCAGTACTTC; cdr3_aa: CASSGRGTYEQYF
d_call: TRBD2; clone_size: NA; v_call: TRBV18; j_call: TRBJ2-3; cdr3_length: 16; cdr3_nt: TGTGCCAGCTCACCACTCGAGCGGGGAATTACAGATACGCAGTATTTT; cdr3_aa: CASSPLERGITDTQYF
d_call: NA; clone_size: NA; v_call: TRBV18; j_call: TRBJ2-7; cdr3_length: 14; cdr3_nt: TGTGCCAGCTCACCAGAGGCAGGGTTCGACGAGCAGTACTTC; cdr3_aa: CASSPEAGFDEQYF
d_call: NA; clone_size: once; v_call: TRBV2; j_call: TRBJ1-1; cdr3_length: 15; cdr3_nt: TGTGCCAGCAGTGGGAGCGAGACGTTGAACACTGAAGCTTTCTTT; cdr3_aa: CASSGSETLNTEAFF
d_call: NA; clone_size: NA; v_call: TRBV28; j_call: TRBJ2-1; cdr3_length: 11; cdr3_nt: TGTGCCAGCACCAGCGGAAATGAGCAGTTCTTC; cdr3_aa: CASTSGNEQFF
d_call: TRBD1; clone_size: NA; v_call: TRBV10-3; j_call: TRBJ1-5; cdr3_length: 14; cdr3_nt: TGTGCCATCAGTGGAATAGGGGGCGAGCAGCCCCAGCATTTT; cdr3_aa: CAISGIGGEQPQHF
d_call: NA; clone_size: NA; v_call: TRBV30; j_call: TRBJ1-4; cdr3_length: 15; cdr3_nt: TGTGCCTGGGCCCTACGAGAGGCCCTTTGGGAAAAACTGTTTTTT; cdr3_aa: CAWALREALWEKLFF
d_call: TRBD1; clone_size: NA; v_call: TRBV5-4; j_call: TRBJ2-1; cdr3_length: 16; cdr3_nt: TGTGCCAGCAGCTTGGTTGGGGGACAGTCCTACAATGAGCAGTTCTTC; cdr3_aa: CASSLVGGQSYNEQFF
d_call: TRBD1; clone_size: NA; v_call: TRBV28; j_call: TRBJ2-3; cdr3_length: 16; cdr3_nt: TGTGCCAGCAGCCGGGACAGGGGAGGAGGAATAGATACGCAGTATTTT; cdr3_aa: CASSRDRGGGIDTQYF
d_call: NA; clone_size: NA; v_call: TRBV27; j_call: TRBJ1-4; cdr3_length: 15; cdr3_nt: TGTGCCAGCAGTTCGACACCCGCAACTAATGAAAAACTGTTTTTT; cdr3_aa: CASSSTPATNEKLFF
d_call: TRBD1; clone_size: NA; v_call: TRBV7-2; j_call: TRBJ1-2; cdr3_length: 16; cdr3_nt: TGTGCCAGCAGCTTAGCGCCCACAGGGACAGTGCACGGCTACACCTTC; cdr3_aa: CASSLAPTGTVHGYTF
d_call: NA; clone_size: NA; v_call: TRBV11-1; j_call: TRBJ1-2; cdr3_length: 14; cdr3_nt: TGTGCCAGCAGCCCCGACAGGTTCGCCTATGGCTACACCTTC; cdr3_aa: CASSPDRFAYGYTF
d_call: TRBD1; clone_size: NA; v_call: TRBV7-2; j_call: TRBJ2-7; cdr3_length: 17; cdr3_nt: TGTGCCAGCAGCTTAGAAGTTGTGACAGGGTCGAGCTACGAGCAGTACTTC; cdr3_aa: CASSLEVVTGSSYEQYF
d_call: NA; clone_size: NA; v_call: TRBV6-4; j_call: TRBJ2-3; cdr3_length: 15; cdr3_nt: TGTGCCAGCAGTGACTCGTCTACCGGCACAGATACGCAGTATTTT; cdr3_aa: CASSDSSTGTDTQYF
d_call: TRBD1; clone_size: NA; v_call: TRBV5-8; j_call: TRBJ2-2; cdr3_length: 14; cdr3_nt: TGTGCCAGCAGCTTGCAGGGGGCGGCCGGGGAGCTGTTTTTT; cdr3_aa: CASSLQGAAGELFF
d_call: TRBD1; clone_size: NA; v_call: TRBV5-6; j_call: TRBJ1-5; cdr3_length: 14; cdr3_nt: TGTGCCAGCAGCGCCGACAGGGGCAATCAGCCCCAGCATTTT; cdr3_aa: CASSADRGNQPQHF
d_call: TRBD2; clone_size: NA; v_call: TRBV30; j_call: TRBJ2-1; cdr3_length: 13; cdr3_nt: TGTGCCTGGAGTTTACTAGCGGGAGACGAGCAGTTCTTC; cdr3_aa: CAWSLLAGDEQFF
d_call: NA; clone_size: NA; v_call: TRBV10-1; j_call: TRBJ2-2; cdr3_length: 15; cdr3_nt: TGCGCCAGCAGTGAGCGGCCAGGGAAAACCGGGGAGCTGTTTTTT; cdr3_aa: CASSERPGKTGELFF
d_call: NA; clone_size: NA; v_call: TRBV9; j_call: TRBJ2-5; cdr3_length: 12; cdr3_nt: TGTGCCAGCAGCGTTAACTTAGAGACCCAGTACTTC; cdr3_aa: CASSVNLETQYF
d_call: TRBD2; clone_size: few; v_call: TRBV7-2; j_call: TRBJ2-2; cdr3_length: 16; cdr3_nt: TGTGCCAGCAGCTTGGCCCGACTAGCGGGGGGGACGGAGCTGTTTTTT; cdr3_aa: CASSLARLAGGTELFF
d_call: TRBD2; clone_size: NA; v_call: TRBV9; j_call: TRBJ2-1; cdr3_length: 16; cdr3_nt: TGTGCCAGCAGCGTAGTGGCGGGAGTGAGCTACAATGAGCAGTTCTTC; cdr3_aa: CASSVVAGVSYNEQFF
d_call: TRBD2; clone_size: NA; v_call: TRBV7-9; j_call: TRBJ2-1; cdr3_length: 15; cdr3_nt: TGTGCCAGCAGCTTAGGAAGCGGGGGGGCCGGTGAGCAGTTCTTC; cdr3_aa: CASSLGSGGAGEQFF
d_call: TRBD2; clone_size: NA; v_call: TRBV9; j_call: TRBJ2-3; cdr3_length: 17; cdr3_nt: TGTGCCAGCAGCAACCGCGGGACTAGCGGGAGGACAGATACGCAGTATTTT; cdr3_aa: CASSNRGTSGRTDTQYF
d_call: NA; clone_size: NA; v_call: TRBV9; j_call: TRBJ2-1; cdr3_length: 15; cdr3_nt: TGTGCCAGCAGCGCCCGCTGGATTGGCTCCGGGGAGCAGTTCTTC; cdr3_aa: CASSARWIGSGEQFF
d_call: NA; clone_size: NA; v_call: TRBV29-1; j_call: TRBJ1-1; cdr3_length: 13; cdr3_nt: TGCAGCGTTGGGGGGGGGATGAACACTGAAGCTTTCTTT; cdr3_aa: CSVGGGMNTEAFF
d_call: TRBD1; clone_size: NA; v_call: TRBV2; j_call: TRBJ1-1; cdr3_length: 16; cdr3_nt: TGTGCCAGCAGTGTCGGGACAGGGGCTGTGGACACTGAAGCTTTCTTT; cdr3_aa: CASSVGTGAVDTEAFF
d_call: NA; clone_size: once; v_call: TRBV19; j_call: TRBJ1-6; cdr3_length: 14; cdr3_nt: TGTGCCAGTAGTATGGCAGGGAAGAATTCACCCCTCCACTTT; cdr3_aa: CASSMAGKNSPLHF
d_call: NA; clone_size: NA; v_call: TRBV20-1; j_call: TRBJ1-2; cdr3_length: 11; cdr3_nt: TGCAGTGCTAGAGTAGCGGGTGGCTACACCTTC; cdr3_aa: CSARVAGGYTF
d_call: NA; clone_size: NA; v_call: TRBV15; j_call: TRBJ2-1; cdr3_length: 11; cdr3_nt: TGTGCCACCAGCGCCCGGGATGAGCAGTTCTTC; cdr3_aa: CATSARDEQFF
d_call: NA; clone_size: NA; v_call: TRBV5-5; j_call: TRBJ1-2; cdr3_length: 15; cdr3_nt: TGTGCCAGCAGCCTCAGGGACACCAACGCGGCTGGCTACACCTTC; cdr3_aa: CASSLRDTNAAGYTF
d_call: NA; clone_size: NA; v_call: TRBV15; j_call: TRBJ2-7; cdr3_length: 13; cdr3_nt: TGTGCCACCAGCCCCCCTGCGTTACAGGAGCAGTACTTC; cdr3_aa: CATSPPALQEQYF
d_call: TRBD2; clone_size: NA; v_call: TRBV6-1; j_call: TRBJ2-1; cdr3_length: 16; cdr3_nt: TGTGCCAGCAGTGAAGCGGAGGCTAGCGGGTACAATGAGCAGTTCTTC; cdr3_aa: CASSEAEASGYNEQFF